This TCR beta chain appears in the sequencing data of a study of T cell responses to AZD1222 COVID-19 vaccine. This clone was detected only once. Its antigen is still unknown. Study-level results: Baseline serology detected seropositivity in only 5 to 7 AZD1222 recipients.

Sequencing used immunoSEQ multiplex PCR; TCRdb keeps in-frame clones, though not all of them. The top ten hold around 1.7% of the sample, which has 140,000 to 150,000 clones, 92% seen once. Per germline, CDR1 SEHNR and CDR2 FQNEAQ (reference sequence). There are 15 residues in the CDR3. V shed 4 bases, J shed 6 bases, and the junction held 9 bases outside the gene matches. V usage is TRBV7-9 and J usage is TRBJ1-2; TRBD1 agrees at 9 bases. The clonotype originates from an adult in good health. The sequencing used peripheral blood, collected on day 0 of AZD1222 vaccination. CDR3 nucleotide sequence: TGTGCCAGCAGCTCCCAAGGACAGGGGCAGAATGGCTACACCTTC. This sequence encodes CASSSQGQGQNGYTF.